Below are 22 T cell receptor beta chains sequenced from a single sample in a study of neoadjuvant nivolumab and ipilimumab in lung cancer. Clones were sequenced by immunoSEQ multiplex PCR, and TCRdb holds only the in-frame ones, with some missing. The sample carries some 29,000 clones, approximately 83% recorded once. The source was tumor tissue, collected after neoadjuvant nivolumab, alone or with ipilimumab, at or shortly before surgery. These receptors were taken from an adult with non-small cell lung cancer.

The chain couples TRBV6-4 to TRBJ1-1; D is ambiguous. The CDR3 has 18 residues. Trimming removed 1 base from V and 2 bases from J, with 20 bases in between. Germline V gives CDR1 MRHNA, CDR2 SNTAGT. The CDR3 sequence: CASSDFEGVGGGNTEAFF. The CDR3 DNA sequence: TGTGCCAGCAGTGACTTTGAGGGTGTGGGAGGTGGTAACACTGAAGCTTTCTTT.

This chain uses TRBV7-9 with TRBJ2-7, with 7 bases fitting TRBD2. Germline trimming cut 1 base from V and 3 bases from J; bases unmatched to any gene: 9. The CDR3 consists of 16 residues. CDR1 is SEHNR and CDR2 is FQNEAQ in the germline V gene (reference sequence). Written as DNA, the CDR3 is TGTGCCAGCAGCTTAGTGCGGGAGAACCCCGTCTACGAGCAGTACTTC. Its translation: CASSLVRENPVYEQYF.

The chain carries TRBV7-2 and TRBJ2-1; TRBD2 agrees at 11 bases. Germline V gene data show CDR1 as SGHTA and CDR2 as FQGNSA. The CDR3 covers 14 residues. J was trimmed by 3 bases and V by 7 bases; bases with no gene match: 2. The CDR3 nucleotides read TGTGCCAGCAATCTAGCGGGGGGCTACAATGAGCAGTTCTTC. It codes for CASNLAGGYNEQFF.

This clone occurred a few times. V gene TRBV2 combines with J gene TRBJ2-7; D perhaps matches TRBD1 (7 bases). Between the trimmed V and J ends, which lost 7 bases and 6 bases, there was a span of 16 bases. The CDR3 is 13 amino acids. Germline-derived CDR1 and CDR2 are SNHLY and FYNNEI. In nucleotides, the CDR3 is TGTGCCAGCAAGGAGGGGGCACCCTCCGAGCAGTACTTC. It specifies CASKEGAPSEQYF.

The V call is TRBV5-1, the J call TRBJ2-2; D is perhaps TRBD2 (5 bases). The V gene lost 7 bases and the J gene lost 3 bases, with 16 bases spanning the gap. The germline V gene has CDR1 SGHRS and CDR2 YFSETQ. CDR3 length: 15 amino acids. CDR3 in amino acids: CASCQARVDTGELFF. The CDR3 region has the DNA TGCGCCAGCTGCCAAGCGCGGGTTGACACCGGGGAGCTGTTTTTT.

The gene calls are TRBV30 and TRBJ1-2; D not certain. Germline assignment: CDR1 GTSNPN and CDR2 SVGIG (reference sequence). V was clipped by 7 bases and J by 3 bases, with 15 bases between them. This CDR3 contains 13 residues. CDR3 DNA: TGTGCCTCCCCAGGTATTTGGGACTATGGCTACACCTTC. This sequence encodes CASPGIWDYGYTF.

This clone has only a few counts. The chain links TRBV7-2 to TRBJ2-7; unclear D gene. The V end lost 5 bases, the J end lost 2 bases, and 13 bases lay between the germline ends. CDR1 is SGHTA and CDR2 is FQGNSA in the germline V gene. The CDR3 consists of 14 residues. For the CDR3, the DNA is TGTGCCAGCAGCGCAAATATGGGCCCCTACGAGCAGTACTTC. It is translated as CASSANMGPYEQYF.

The CDR3 protein is CASSYSGQGAGETQYF. The CDR3 nucleotides read TGTGCCAGCAGTTACTCCGGACAGGGGGCGGGGGAGACCCAGTACTTC. The chain uses TRBV6-5 and TRBJ2-5; 11 nucleotides line up with TRBD1. Per germline, CDR1 MNHEY and CDR2 SVGAGI. With 0 bases clipped from V and 5 bases from J, the junction kept 5 bases outside the gene matches. This CDR3 spans 16 amino acids.

V is TRBV14 and J is TRBJ2-1; D is unclear. Per germline, CDR1 SGHDN and CDR2 FVKESK. Trimming took off 4 bases at V and 4 bases at J, with 5 bases between the two ends. The CDR3 length is 12 residues. DNA of the CDR3: TGTGCCAGCAGCCCCCAATACAATGAGCAGTTCTTC. This sequence encodes CASSPQYNEQFF.

Here the CDR3 DNA reads TGTGCCAGCAGCTTAGTCGGTCTACCGTCGAGCTACACCTTC. Translating gives CASSLVGLPSSYTF. The chain has TRBV7-2 and TRBJ1-2; D is uncertain. Germline values: CDR1 SGHTA, CDR2 FQGNSA. This CDR3 is 14 amino acids long. Trimming stripped 1 base from V and 9 bases from J, with 15 bases between. The full variable domain, rest sourced from reference TRBV7-2 and TRBJ1-2, is GAGVSQSPSNKVTEKGKDVELRCDPISGHTALYWYRQSLGQGLEFLIYFQGNSAPDKSGLPSDRFSAERTGGSVSTLTIQRTQQEDSAVYLCASSLVGLPSSYTFGSGTRLTVV.

V is TRBV11-2 and J is TRBJ2-3; 10 nucleotides agree with TRBD1. J lost 0 bases, V lost 5 bases, and 8 bases had no gene match. Germline assignment: CDR1 SGHAT and CDR2 FQNNGV. The CDR3 loop spans 17 amino acids. CDR3 sequence: CASSPRQGAASTDTQYF. DNA for the CDR3: TGTGCCAGCAGCCCGCGACAGGGGGCGGCTAGCACAGATACGCAGTATTTT.

The V gene is TRBV7-2, the J gene TRBJ1-3; D unresolved. The CDR3 is 13 amino acids. Trimming took off 2 bases at V and 0 bases at J, with 2 bases between the two ends. CDR1 and CDR2 from the germline V gene are SGHTA and FQGNSA. The DNA of the CDR3 is TGTGCCAGCAGCTTACACTCTGGAAACACCATATATTTT. It yields the protein CASSLHSGNTIYF.

The chain links TRBV5-6 to TRBJ1-4; D remains ambiguous. CDR1 and CDR2 from the germline V gene are SGHDT and YYEEEE. Trimming took 1 base from V and 13 from J, leaving 17 bases between them. The CDR3 has 14 residues. As DNA, the CDR3 is TGTGCCAGCAGCTTGTACGGCGTCCCCGACGGACTGTTTTTT. As protein: CASSLYGVPDGLFF.

The chain is built from TRBV5-4 and TRBJ2-2; 10 nucleotides agree with TRBD1. Germline CDR1 is SGHNT and CDR2 is YYREEE (reference sequence). The CDR3 totals 16 residues. V dropped 5 bases and J dropped 5; count of bases not matched to a gene: 9. In nucleotides, the CDR3 is TGTGCCAGCAGGAGACCCGGACAGGGGGGGACCGGGGAGCTGTTTTTT. It specifies CASRRPGQGGTGELFF.

The chain has TRBV21-1 and TRBJ1-5. TRBV21-1 is a documented pseudogene. The CDR3 extends over 18 amino acids. CDR3 nucleotide sequence: TGTGCCAGCAGCCCCTGGGATAGGGATAGTAGGCGGAATCAGCCCCAGCATTTT. Translated: CASSPWDRDSRRNQPQHF.

The CDR3 loop reads CASSLAQGVPYEQYF. As DNA, the CDR3 is TGTGCCAGCAGCTTAGCCCAGGGGGTTCCCTACGAGCAGTACTTC. The J gene is TRBJ2-7, the V gene TRBV7-9, with 7 bases matching TRBD1. The CDR3 is made up of 15 amino acids. Germline assignment: CDR1 SEHNR and CDR2 FQNEAQ (reference sequence). After removal of 0 bases from V and 2 bases from J, the junction contained 4 bases not matched to a gene.

This clone was seen only a few times. V usage is TRBV5-8 and J usage is TRBJ2-5; 9 bases map to TRBD1. V shed 5 bases and J 5 bases; nucleotides not matched to a gene: 10. Germline values: CDR1 SGHTS, CDR2 YDEGEE. CDR3 size: 15 residues. The CDR3 region is CASSSGTGSLETQYF. The CDR3, as DNA: TGTGCCAGCAGTTCCGGGACAGGGTCTTTGGAGACCCAGTACTTC. Full variable domain (outside the CDR3, taken from reference TRBV5-8 and TRBJ2-5): EAGVTQSPTHLIKTRGQQATLRCSPISGHTSVYWYQQALGLGLQFLLWYDEGEERNRGNFPPRFSGRQFPNYSSELNVNALELEDSALYLCASSSGTGSLETQYFGPGTRLLVL.

The chain uses TRBV4-2 and TRBJ1-1; TRBD1 is a possible D gene (5 bases). The CDR3 is 15 amino acids. Germline V CDR1 and CDR2: LGHNA, YNFKEQ. With 0 bases removed from V and 3 bases from J, the gap between germline ends came to 11 bases. CDR3 region: CASSQEQGYDTEAFF. The CDR3 nucleotides are TGTGCCAGCAGCCAAGAGCAGGGATATGACACTGAAGCTTTCTTT.

In this sample, this clone turned up once. J is TRBJ1-6 and V is TRBV5-1, with 10 bases fitting TRBD1. Trimming cost V 3 bases and J 6 bases; bases outside gene matches: 0. This CDR3 spans 14 amino acids. Per germline, CDR1 SGHRS and CDR2 YFSETQ. DNA for the CDR3: TGCGCCAGCAGCTGGACAGGGGGTAATTCACCCCTCCACTTT. Translated, it gives CASSWTGGNSPLHF.

The gene calls are TRBV7-6 and TRBJ2-2; D call uncertain. This CDR3 is 16 amino acids long. Between the trimmed V and J ends, which lost 1 base and 4 bases, there was a span of 13 bases. The germline gives CDR1 SGHVS, CDR2 FNYEAQ. Here the CDR3 DNA reads TGTGCCAGCAGCTTAGGAATCGGAAGTGGCACCGGGGAGCTGTTTTTT. Translating gives CASSLGIGSGTGELFF.

V usage is TRBV6-5 and J usage is TRBJ2-7, with 8 bases matching TRBD1. J lost 0 bases, V lost 6 bases, and 4 bases had no gene match. The CDR3 runs to 14 residues. The V gene's germline CDR1 is MNHEY and CDR2 SVGAGI. CDR3 protein: CASRRTGSSYEQYF. Written as DNA, the CDR3 is TGTGCCAGCAGAAGGACAGGGAGCTCCTACGAGCAGTACTTC.

The CDR3 is CASSLLGTYEQYF. The CDR3 DNA reads as TGTGCCAGCAGCTTACTGGGAACCTACGAGCAGTACTTC. The chain uses TRBV5-4 and TRBJ2-7; D call uncertain. Trimming took 2 bases from V and 2 from J, leaving 8 bases between them. This CDR3 spans 13 amino acids. Germline V gives CDR1 SGHNT, CDR2 YYREEE (reference sequence).